One sample yielded the 5 T cell receptor beta chains listed below, sequenced in a study of CD8 T cells in Susac syndrome. With random hexamers, reverse transcription was performed on about 0.5 to 1 ug of RNA. TCRdb analysed the immunoSEQ multiplex PCR reads with MiXCR anew, one entry per CDR3 protein. The data hold about 100,000 distinct CDR3 sequences, with 95% observed a single time. The sample consisted of CD8+ T cells from PBMCs. The source is a human donor with Susac syndrome.

The chain has TRBV27 and TRBJ2-7; TRBD1 aligns across 9 bases. V dropped 3 bases and J dropped 5; count of bases not matched to a gene: 5. Germline CDR1 is MNHEY and CDR2 is SMNVEV (reference sequence). The CDR3 sequence is 14 residues long. The CDR3 reads CASSFGQGLHEQYF. The CDR3 DNA reads TGTGCCAGCAGTTTCGGACAGGGGTTACACGAGCAGTACTTC.

V gene TRBV3-1 combines with J gene TRBJ1-5, with unresolved D. This CDR3 is built from 16 residues. Germline-derived CDR1 and CDR2 are LGHDT and YNNKEL (reference sequence). Trimming removed 0 bases at V and 6 bases at J, with 15 bases between. The CDR3 loop reads CASSQDHIEETQPQHF. The CDR3 DNA sequence: TGTGCCAGCAGCCAAGATCACATAGAGGAAACTCAGCCCCAGCATTTT.

This rearrangement joins TRBV24-1 to TRBJ2-7, with 7 bases matching TRBD1. Unmatched junction bases numbered 8, after V lost 7 bases and J lost 3 bases. The CDR3 spans 14 residues. Germline CDR1 is KGHDR and CDR2 is SFDVKD. Here the CDR3 DNA reads TGTGCCACCAGCCCCGGGACAGAGCGCTACGAGCAGTACTTC. Its translation: CATSPGTERYEQYF.

The chain has TRBV20-1 and TRBJ2-1, with a possible D match to TRBD1 (6 bases). Germline V gives CDR1 DFQATT, CDR2 SNEGSKA (reference sequence). CDR3 length: 10 residues. CDR3 residues: CSTGNNEQFF. CDR3 coding DNA: TGCAGCACAGGGAACAATGAGCAGTTCTTC.

In this sample, this clonotype turned up once. The V gene is TRBV28, the J gene TRBJ1-3, with TRBD1 identical over 8 bases. V shed 6 bases, J shed 10 bases, and the junction held 8 bases outside the gene matches. The CDR3 is 13 amino acids. The germline V gene encodes CDR1 MDHEN and CDR2 SYDVKM. The CDR3 spells CASSPIDRGTIYF. In DNA form, the CDR3 reads TGTGCCAGCAGCCCTATCGACAGGGGTACCATATATTTT.